Each of the 2 T cell receptor beta chains below was sequenced from the same sample in a study of cytomegalovirus exposure and HLA in healthy donors. Data came from immunoSEQ multiplex PCR; TCRdb stores just in-frame clones and leaves some out. The sample yields tens of thousands of clones, around 90% seen once. Sample: PBMCs. These receptor sequences come from a man younger than 35 in good health and CMV-seronegative.

V usage is TRBV27 and J usage is TRBJ1-4; possibly TRBD1 for D (5 bases). Germline V gives CDR1 MNHEY, CDR2 SMNVEV (reference sequence). V lost 6 bases, J lost 6 bases, and 14 bases lay in between. The CDR3 consists of 14 residues. CDR3 sequence reads: CASSQYPGDEKLFF. The CDR3 coding sequence is TGTGCCAGCAGCCAATATCCGGGGGATGAAAAACTGTTTTTT.

V is TRBV6-6 and J is TRBJ1-4; 8 bases map to TRBD1. Germline V gene data show CDR1 as MNHNY and CDR2 as SVGAGI (reference sequence). V trimming: 6 bases; J trimming: 6 bases; junction bases outside the gene matches: 6. The CDR3 has 14 residues. The CDR3 DNA sequence: TGTGCCAGCAGCCGACAGGGGCTGTATGAAAAACTGTTTTTT. Translation gives CASSRQGLYEKLFF.